The 7 T cell receptor beta chains listed next were all sequenced from one sample in a study of T-cell memory formation after mild COVID-19. TCRdb re-analysed the 5' RACE reads in MiXCR, keeping a single row per CDR3 protein. The profile shows around 300,000 distinct CDR3 sequences, roughly 17% of them singletons. Sequenced input: PBMCs or a T cell subset sorted from them (not recorded which). The receptors shown here come from a man between 18 and 29 years old who had mild COVID-19 (a few samples of this study predate the infection). Cell type and time point are not known.

The chain is built from TRBV10-3 and TRBJ2-3; D gene uncertain. Trimming removed 6 bases at V and 0 bases at J, with 7 bases between. Germline V CDR1 and CDR2: ENHRY, SYGVKD. The CDR3 is 13 amino acids. The CDR3 DNA follows: TGTGCCATCAGAGACACTAGCACAGATACGCAGTATTTT. This translates into CAIRDTSTDTQYF.

The chain is built from TRBV28 and TRBJ2-3; 12 bases line up with TRBD1. Looked up from germline, CDR1 is MDHEN and CDR2 is SYDVKM. The CDR3 length is 16 residues. The trim removed 5 bases at V and 4 bases at J, leaving 7 bases unmatched. The CDR3: CASSHRDRGHADTQYF. CDR3 nucleotides: TGTGCCAGCAGTCACCGGGACAGGGGGCATGCAGATACGCAGTATTTT.

The chain links TRBV6-6 to TRBJ2-1; the D is unclear. Trimming removed 0 bases at V and 5 bases at J, with 11 bases between. The CDR3 has 15 amino acids. From germline, CDR1 is MNHNY and CDR2 SVGAGI (reference sequence). CDR3 bases: TGTGCCAGCAGTTACTCGTCTTTACGGAACAATGAGCAGTTCTTC. Translated, it gives CASSYSSLRNNEQFF.

The genes are TRBV3-1 and TRBJ2-7, with D maybe TRBD1 (7 bases). This CDR3 has 13 amino acids. Trimming stripped 7 bases from V and 2 bases from J, with 12 bases between. The germline V gene has CDR1 LGHDT and CDR2 YNNKEL (reference sequence). CDR3 in DNA: TGTGCCAGCAACGGAGGGACAGCCTACGAGCAGTACTTC. This sequence encodes CASNGGTAYEQYF.

This clonotype was detected only a few times. This sequence joins TRBV20-1 and TRBJ2-5, with D possibly TRBD2 on 6 matching bases. This CDR3 has 15 residues. The ends were cut back, 3 bases at V and 7 bases at J, with 21 bases in the middle. Germline CDR1 DFQATT, CDR2 SNEGSKA (reference sequence). CDR3: CSARGAGGGWPTQYF. The DNA of the CDR3 is TGCAGTGCTAGGGGCGCAGGCGGAGGGTGGCCGACCCAGTACTTC.

There are many counts of this clonotype. This chain connects TRBV5-1 to TRBJ1-1; D is perhaps TRBD1 (5 bases). V lost 0 bases, J lost 4 bases, and 10 bases lay in between. CDR3 length equals 14 residues. CDR1 SGHRS and CDR2 YFSETQ come from the germline V gene. CDR3 residues: CASSLAPGTTEAFF. CDR3 nucleotides: TGCGCCAGCAGCTTGGCCCCAGGGACCACTGAAGCTTTCTTT.

This clonotype was seen only a few times. This sequence joins TRBV4-1 and TRBJ2-3; 12 nucleotides line up with TRBD2. This CDR3 has 17 amino acids. Germline trimming cut 2 bases from V and 2 bases from J; bases unmatched to any gene: 5. Per the germline V gene, CDR1 is MGHRA and CDR2 is YSYEKL. The CDR3 DNA sequence: TGCGCCAGCAGCCAAATACTAGCGGGGGGCCTCACAGATACGCAGTATTTT. Amino acids: CASSQILAGGLTDTQYF.